This T cell receptor (beta chain) was captured by sequencing in a study of T-cell memory formation after mild COVID-19. Trimming pared 3 bases from V and 2 bases from J, leaving 9 bases between. CDR1 is DFQATT and CDR2 is SNEGSKA in the germline V gene (reference sequence). The CDR3 consists of 13 residues. TCRdb recomputed calls from the 5' RACE reads with MiXCR, one row per CDR3 protein. The sample yields roughly 40,000 distinct CDR3 sequences, approximately 6.8% seen once. The source material was PBMCs or a T cell subset sorted from them (not recorded which). The TCR originated in a man aged 18 to 30 who had mild COVID-19 (a few samples of this study predate the infection). Cell type and time point are not known. The chain joins TRBV20-1 to TRBJ2-3; D assignment may be TRBD1 or TRBD2 (5 bases each). DNA for the CDR3: TGCAGTGCTAGCATCGGGGCCACAGATACGCAGTATTTT. Translating it yields CSASIGATDTQYF.